This is a list of T cell receptor beta chains from one sample in a study of blood T cells in healthy people across ages. In TCRdb, the 5' RACE reads were re-called with MiXCR into one record per CDR3 protein. Of approximately 960,000 distinct CDR3 sequences listed, almost 30% were seen once; the top ten hold roughly 10%. The data also belong to a second study, concerning T cells of mothers and their children.

The sample consisted of blood. These receptors all stem from a woman in her forties in good health. CDR3s include the opening cysteine and the closing phenylalanine or tryptophan. Each record gives: clone size, D gene, J gene, V gene, CDR3 protein, CDR3 DNA. A D gene is named only where the DNA matches it firmly. Expanded clones are given a class, and other clones once, few, many or no size at all.

NA | NA | TRBJ1-4 | TRBV28 | CASRFIPGGTNEKLFF | TGTGCCAGCAGATTTATTCCGGGTGGGACTAATGAAAAACTGTTTTTT
few | TRBD1 | TRBJ1-2 | TRBV5-6 | CASSLDGTGRYGYTF | TGTGCCAGCAGCTTGGATGGGACAGGGCGCTATGGCTACACCTTC
many | TRBD1 | TRBJ2-4 | TRBV12-3/TRBV12-4 | CASRQTGTYIQYF | TGTGCCAGCAGGCAGACAGGGACGTACATTCAGTACTTC
few | TRBD2 | TRBJ2-5 | TRBV18 | CASSLLTSRAIQETQYF | TGTGCCAGCTCACTCCTGACTAGCAGAGCAATACAAGAGACCCAGTACTTC
NA | TRBD2 | TRBJ2-1 | TRBV28 | CASSRTSDPYNEQFF | TGTGCCAGCAGTCGGACTAGCGACCCCTACAATGAGCAGTTCTTC
NA | NA | TRBJ2-3 | TRBV7-9 | CASSTGEGGRRTDTQYF | TGTGCCAGCAGTACAGGGGAGGGGGGGAGACGCACAGATACGCAGTATTTT
few | TRBD1 | TRBJ1-2 | TRBV6-1 | CASSGMGTGGANYGYTF | TGTGCCAGCAGTGGCATGGGGACAGGGGGAGCTAACTATGGCTACACCTTC
NA | NA | TRBJ2-1 | TRBV29-1 | CSVEDWRTYEQFF | TGCAGCGTTGAAGATTGGAGAACCTACGAGCAGTTCTTC
few | NA | TRBJ1-4 | TRBV20-1 | CSARGGTGQGEKLFF | TGCAGTGCTAGAGGGGGAACAGGGCAGGGTGAAAAACTGTTTTTT
NA | NA | TRBJ2-7 | TRBV2 | CARTGHSNPSEQYF | TGTGCCAGGACGGGACACAGCAATCCCTCCGAGCAGTACTTC
few | NA | TRBJ2-2 | TRBV29-1 | CSVEIDRNTGELFF | TGCAGCGTTGAGATTGACAGGAACACCGGGGAGCTGTTTTTT
many | NA | TRBJ1-1 | TRBV5-1 | CASSRGAANTEAFF | TGCGCCAGCAGCCGCGGGGCGGCGAACACTGAAGCTTTCTTT
many | NA | TRBJ2-1 | TRBV18 | CASSPRAGLLSSEQFF | TGTGCCAGCTCACCACGTGCGGGCCTGTTAAGTAGTGAGCAGTTCTTC
NA | NA | TRBJ2-4 | TRBV7-3 | CASSLTGEGEQYF | TGTGCCAGCAGCTTAACGGGTGAGGGTGAGCAGTACTTC
NA | TRBD1 | TRBJ1-2 | TRBV12-3/TRBV12-4 | CASKGQGAMNYGYTF | TGTGCCAGCAAAGGACAGGGGGCGATGAACTATGGCTACACCTTC
NA | NA | TRBJ1-2 | TRBV12-3/TRBV12-4 | CASSPRGGDGYTF | TGTGCCAGCAGCCCACGAGGTGGGGATGGCTACACCTTC